This T cell receptor (beta chain) was recorded in a study of CD8 T cells in ankylosing spondylitis (dated by TCRdb to 2015 to 2018). In terms of the full investigation: The study set out to find disease-linked TCR variants by profiling T cell receptor beta repertoires in ankylosing spondylitis patients and healthy donors. In total, the full study cohort was made up of about 110 healthy donors and about two dozen ankylosing spondylitis patients. Samples of peripheral blood were taken, and for ankylosing spondylitis patients, synovial fluid was collected as well. Study-level results and caveats: Significant enrichment of the disease-linked clones was reported in matched synovial fluid samples from ankylosing spondylitis patients. A CD8+ phenotype was shown by the disease-linked clones, which were found at relatively low frequencies in peripheral blood. Some motif variants had previously been reported in the synovial fluid and blood of reactive arthritis patients, which suggests shared mechanisms of disease initiation. A TCR beta motif of several highly homologous amino acid variants appeared characteristic of blood from ankylosing spondylitis patients.

The germline V gene encodes CDR1 DFQATT and CDR2 SNEGSKA (reference sequence). The CDR3 starts with the cysteine, ends with the phenylalanine, and has 12 residues. Only CDR3 DNA remains: 36 bases, in frame from the first base. From V the trimming removes 7 bases and from J it removes 2 bases, while the gene matches leave 4 bases of the junction unaccounted for. The sample was run on an Illumina HiSeq 2500. TCR beta libraries were prepared by quantitative 5'-RACE with molecular barcodes. From the authors' description of their analysis: Disease-linked TCR variants were identified with a new computational method built on a probabilistic model of VDJ rearrangement. In-frame beta chains were kept once TCRdb had trimmed the public reads at Q25 with fastp and called clones with MiXCR. One record per CDR3 amino acid sequence lists the most common genes and DNA. The V and J calls come from TCRdb's annotation, not from the publication. The sample has 330,000 or so distinct CDR3 sequences on record, roughly 8% of them singletons. The ten largest account for approximately 15% of the sample.

Details on this clonotype: Its antigen is still unknown. No much larger clone exists at a distance of one base, and base qualities are not known.

The chain is made from TRBV20-1 and TRBJ2-7, with 8 bases aligning to TRBD1. Specimen: blood, either unsorted or a sorted T cell fraction (not recorded which). This clonotype was obtained from a male donor with ankylosing spondylitis. The nucleotide sequence is given as TGCAGTGTCAGGGGGCCTACCTACGAGCAGTACTTC. Translated, it reads CSVRGPTYEQYF.